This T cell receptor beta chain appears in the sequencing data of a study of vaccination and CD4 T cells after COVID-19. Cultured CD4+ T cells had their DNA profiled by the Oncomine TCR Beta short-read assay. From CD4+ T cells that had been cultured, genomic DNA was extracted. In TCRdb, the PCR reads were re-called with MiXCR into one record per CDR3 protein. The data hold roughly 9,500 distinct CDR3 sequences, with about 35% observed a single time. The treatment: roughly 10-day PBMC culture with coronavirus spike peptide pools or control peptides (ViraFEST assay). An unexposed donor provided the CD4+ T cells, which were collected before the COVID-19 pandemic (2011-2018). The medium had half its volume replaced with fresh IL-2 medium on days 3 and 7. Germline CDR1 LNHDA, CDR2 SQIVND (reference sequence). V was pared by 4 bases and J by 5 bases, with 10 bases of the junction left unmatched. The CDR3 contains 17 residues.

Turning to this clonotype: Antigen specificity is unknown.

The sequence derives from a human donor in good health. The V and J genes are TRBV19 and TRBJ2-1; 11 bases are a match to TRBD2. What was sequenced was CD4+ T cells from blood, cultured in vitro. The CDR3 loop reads CASSRGLAATRDNEQFF. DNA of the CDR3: TGTGCCAGTAGTAGGGGACTAGCGGCTACTAGAGACAATGAGCAGTTCTTC.